This passage covers 14 T cell receptor beta chains from one sample sequenced in a study of identical twins. One entry per CDR3 protein results from TCRdb running MiXCR on the 5' RACE reads. Among roughly 690,000 distinct CDR3 sequences listed, around 6% were seen once. The sequenced sample consisted of naive T cells sorted from blood. The receptors were sampled from a man aged 18 to 29 in good health.

This clonotype has ten or more counts. CDR3 nucleotides: TGCGCCAGCAGCTTGGGACAGCGGGCCAAAAACATTCAGTACTTC. It yields the protein CASSLGQRAKNIQYF. The rearrangement joins TRBV5-1 to TRBJ2-4; D tentatively fits TRBD1 or TRBD2 (5 bases each). The V gene lost 0 bases and the J gene lost 1 base, with 8 bases spanning the gap. CDR1 SGHRS and CDR2 YFSETQ come from the germline V gene. This CDR3 has 15 residues.

This rearrangement joins TRBV29-1 to TRBJ2-3; 7 bases line up with TRBD1. In germline, CDR1 is SQVTM, CDR2 ANQGSEA. The CDR3 contains 15 residues. The V and J ends lost 0 bases and 4 bases, in that order; junction bases with no gene match: 7. The CDR3 region has the DNA TGCAGCGTTGAAGATCTAGAGGGGGCGGCAGATACGCAGTATTTT. Its translation: CSVEDLEGAADTQYF.

This clonotype was seen only a few times. The CDR3 DNA is TGTGCCAGCAGCCCTACTACGGGGGCCAACGTCCTGACTTTC. It encodes CASSPTTGANVLTF. The genes are TRBV7-9 and TRBJ2-6; D is undetermined. V gave up 5 bases and J gave up 4 bases, with 9 bases separating them. This CDR3 spans 14 amino acids. The germline V gene has CDR1 SEHNR and CDR2 FQNEAQ (reference sequence).

This clonotype was seen repeatedly, ten times or more. The chain links TRBV6-5 to TRBJ1-5, with 9 bases that match TRBD1. Trimming at V came to 3 bases and at J to 5 bases, leaving 2 bases not matched to a gene. Germline V CDR1 and CDR2: MNHEY, SVGAGI. CDR3 length: 14 residues. The CDR3 DNA is TGTGCCAGCAGTTATAGACAGGGGGATCAGCCCCAGCATTTT. This codes for CASSYRQGDQPQHF.

This chain joins TRBV6-1 and TRBJ1-6; D is unclear. Trimming took off 2 bases at V and 8 bases at J, with 16 bases between the two ends. Germline CDR1 and CDR2: MNHNS and SASEGT. This CDR3 contains 16 residues. This chain's CDR3 is CASSELGRGTDSPLHF. The CDR3 nucleotides read TGTGCCAGCAGTGAACTTGGTCGGGGTACGGATTCACCCCTCCACTTT.

This clonotype was observed many times. The chain recombines TRBV29-1 with TRBJ1-2; no definite D call. Germline CDR1 and CDR2: SQVTM and ANQGSEA. The V gene lost 0 bases and the J gene lost 4 bases, with 18 bases spanning the gap. The CDR3 contains 16 residues. This chain's CDR3 is CSVEDRTLQTGYGYTF. CDR3 bases: TGCAGCGTTGAAGATCGAACCCTCCAAACGGGCTATGGCTACACCTTC. The full variable domain, with the rest looked up from reference TRBV29-1 and TRBJ1-2, is SAVISQKPSRDICQRGTSLTIQCQVDSQVTMMFWYRQQPGQSLTLIATANQGSEATYESGFVIDKFPISRPNLTFSTLTVSNMSPEDSSIYLCSVEDRTLQTGYGYTFGSGTRLTVV.

There are a few counts of this clonotype. The chain has TRBV12-3 or TRBV12-4 and TRBJ2-2, with 7 positions matching TRBD1. The V gene end was trimmed by 10 bases and the J gene end by 0 bases; junction bases not matched to a gene: 11. The length of the CDR3 is 16 residues. The CDR3 loop reads CAIYPGQAANTGELFF. CDR3 DNA sequence: TGTGCCATTTACCCCGGACAGGCCGCGAACACCGGGGAGCTGTTTTTT.

This clonotype has only a few counts. The V gene is TRBV5-1, the J gene TRBJ2-4, with D perhaps matching TRBD2 (6 bases). Looked up from germline, CDR1 is SGHRS and CDR2 is YFSETQ. The CDR3 contains 14 residues. V lost 7 bases and J lost 6, with 17 bases in between. The CDR3 bases are TGCGCCAGCCGTCCCTCGGGGGAGTTAAACATTCAGTACTTC. Translated, it gives CASRPSGELNIQYF. The whole variable domain, remainder taken from reference TRBV5-1 and TRBJ2-4, is KAGVTQTPRYLIKTRGQQVTLSCSPISGHRSVSWYQQTPGQGLQFLFEYFSETQRNKGNFPGRFSGRQFSNSRSEMNVSTLELGDSALYLCASRPSGELNIQYFGAGTRLSVL.

This clonotype was seen only a few times. The gene calls are TRBV12-3 or TRBV12-4 and TRBJ1-1; D not certain. The CDR3 has 13 residues. V was cut by 3 bases and J by 3 bases, with 8 bases left in between. CDR3 sequence: CASSFSADTEAFF. The CDR3 nucleotides are TGTGCCAGCAGTTTTTCTGCGGACACTGAAGCTTTCTTT.

Ten or more counts support this clonotype. This sequence joins TRBV28 and TRBJ1-1; D gene ambiguous. The germline gives CDR1 MDHEN, CDR2 SYDVKM. The CDR3 spans 14 residues. V lost 4 bases and J lost 5, with 14 bases in between. The CDR3 DNA follows: TGTGCCAGCAGTTCACCCCTGTTTGCAACTGAAGCTTTCTTT. Encoded protein: CASSSPLFATEAFF.

This clonotype was found many times. In DNA, the CDR3 is TGTGCCACCCGAGACAATGAGCAGTTCTTC. It specifies CATRDNEQFF. This chain connects TRBV10-3 to TRBJ2-1; D gene uncertain. V lost 10 bases, J lost 5 bases, and 6 bases lay in between. Looked up from germline, CDR1 is ENHRY and CDR2 is SYGVKD. The CDR3 has 10 amino acids.

The CDR3 is CASRRGNQETQYF. In nucleotides, the CDR3 is TGTGCCAGCAGAAGGGGGAACCAAGAGACCCAGTACTTC. The V gene is TRBV6-1, the J gene TRBJ2-5; maybe TRBD1 (6 bases). V dropped 6 bases and J dropped 0 bases, with 8 bases sitting between them. The CDR3 loop spans 13 amino acids. Germline V gene data show CDR1 as MNHNS and CDR2 as SASEGT.

The chain carries TRBV10-1 and TRBJ1-2, with a possible D match to TRBD1 (6 bases). Between the trimmed V and J ends, which lost 0 bases and 2 bases, there was a span of 10 bases. This CDR3 region has 15 residues. From germline, CDR1 is WNHNN and CDR2 SYGVQD (reference sequence). The CDR3 bases are TGCGCCAGCAGTGAGTCGAGAGGGGGAAACTATGGCTACACCTTC. Translation gives CASSESRGGNYGYTF.

This clonotype was observed at least ten times. The rearrangement joins TRBV7-2 to TRBJ2-3; D unclear. The CDR3 totals 15 residues. The ends were cut back, 3 bases at V and 2 bases at J, with 12 bases in the middle. Germline assignment: CDR1 SGHTA and CDR2 FQGNSA. The CDR3 loop is CASSLDGLLTDTQYF. In nucleotides, the CDR3 is TGTGCCAGCAGCTTGGACGGTCTCCTCACAGATACGCAGTATTTT.